The present T cell receptor beta chain was sequenced within a study of blood T cell repertoires in COVID-19. Across the study: Samples representing acute and convalescent COVID-19 were sourced from the United States, Italy and Spain. Nucleic acid was either cDNA or gDNA, and it came from T cells, B-cell-depleted T cells, or PBMCs.

Study processing details: Quantification of nucleated cells was approximated via reference gene primer amplification. Generated by immunoSEQ multiplex PCR, the TCRdb table keeps only in-frame clones and is missing some. That table is the source of V, J and clone size, and D and trimming were worked out from the DNA. The sample includes 150,000 or so clones, 86% of them seen just once. Trimming took 0 bases from V and 6 from J; bases not matched to a gene: 4. Germline V gives CDR1 SGHTA, CDR2 FQGNSA. The CDR3 covers 16 residues. This clone was seen once. The receptor was derived from a man aged 55 to 70 with acute or convalescent COVID-19. Sequenced sample: peripheral blood. The chain carries TRBV7-2 and TRBJ2-3; 12 positions agree with TRBD2. The CDR3 coding sequence is TGTGCCAGCAGCTTAGCGCGACTAGCGGGAGTGGATACGCAGTATTTT. Protein sequence: CASSLARLAGVDTQYF.